Following are 9 T cell receptor beta chains from one sample sequenced in a study of spatial heterogeneity in lung cancer. Time point here: sample taken at primary tumor resection. Unsorted samples of tumor, nontumor lung or frozen PBMC had their whole RNA sequenced. Each CDR3 protein is one row after TCRdb ran MiXCR on the 5' RACE reads. Among tens of thousands of distinct CDR3 sequences listed, less than 15% were seen once. The sample in question was PBMCs, obtained at surgery. These TCRs come from a male donor with early-stage non-small cell lung cancer.

The chain joins TRBV4-2 to TRBJ1-2; D possibly corresponds to TRBD1 (5 bases). Trimming took 0 bases from V and 0 from J, leaving 11 bases between them. CDR1 is LGHNA and CDR2 is YNFKEQ in the germline V gene. This CDR3 is 16 amino acids long. As DNA, the CDR3 is TGTGCCAGCAGCCAAGATCGGGGGGGAGCTAACTATGGCTACACCTTC. It codes for CASSQDRGGANYGYTF.

This clonotype appeared a few times. V usage is TRBV7-6 and J usage is TRBJ2-7, with D perhaps matching TRBD1 or TRBD2 (5 bases each). Between the trimmed V and J ends, which lost 5 bases and 6 bases, there was a span of 20 bases. The CDR3 loop spans 15 amino acids. From germline, CDR1 is SGHVS and CDR2 FNYEAQ. CDR3 sequence: CASSPIGTPEAEQYF. The CDR3 bases are TGTGCCAGCAGCCCGATTGGGACCCCCGAAGCCGAGCAGTACTTC.

In this sample, this clonotype turned up many times. The chain links TRBV12-3 or TRBV12-4 to TRBJ2-4; D gene uncertain. The CDR3 spans 13 residues. Between the trimmed V and J ends, which lost 0 bases and 9 bases, there was a span of 9 bases. The CDR3 nucleotides are TGTGCCAGCAGTTTAGCAGGGAAGGGCATTCAGTACTTC. This encodes CASSLAGKGIQYF.

This clonotype has just a few counts. This chain uses TRBV29-1 with TRBJ2-5, with 10 nucleotides matching TRBD1. J lost 7 bases, V lost 7 bases, and 9 bases had no gene match. This CDR3 spans 13 amino acids. CDR1 and CDR2 (germline): SQVTM, ANQGSEA. The chain's CDR3 is CSARQGAKMTQYF. The CDR3 DNA reads as TGCAGCGCCCGACAGGGGGCTAAGATGACCCAGTACTTC. The complete variable domain, with remaining parts taken from reference TRBV29-1 and TRBJ2-5, reads SAVISQKPSRDICQRGTSLTIQCQVDSQVTMMFWYRQQPGQSLTLIATANQGSEATYESGFVIDKFPISRPNLTFSTLTVSNMSPEDSSIYLCSARQGAKMTQYFGPGTRLLVL.

This clonotype has just a few counts. The CDR3 bases are TGCGCCAGCAGCCGCCAGGGGGCCGACACTGAAGCTTTCTTT. Translating gives CASSRQGADTEAFF. This chain uses TRBV4-1 with TRBJ1-1, with TRBD1 identical over 8 bases. The CDR3 loop spans 14 amino acids. The V segment lost 4 bases and the J segment 3 bases; nucleotides outside the gene matches: 4. Per the germline V gene, CDR1 is MGHRA and CDR2 is YSYEKL.

This clonotype was seen ten or more times. This chain links TRBV5-1 with TRBJ1-2; 9 positions match TRBD1. Per the germline V gene, CDR1 is SGHRS and CDR2 is YFSETQ. The CDR3 runs to 14 residues. V lost 0 bases to trimming and J lost 8 bases; unmatched junction nucleotides: 5. CDR3 amino acids: CASSLEGTGRGYTF. CDR3 sequence (DNA): TGCGCCAGCAGCTTGGAAGGGACAGGGAGAGGCTACACCTTC.

The sample holds many counts of this clonotype. The chain couples TRBV6-4 to TRBJ1-1; D gene uncertain. The CDR3 has 15 residues. Trimming shortened V by 6 bases and J by 0 bases, and 14 bases separated the two germline ends. CDR1 and CDR2 from the germline V gene are MRHNA and SNTAGT. The CDR3 here is CASSLGLGLNTEAFF. CDR3 sequence (DNA): TGTGCCAGCAGCCTAGGGTTGGGCTTGAACACTGAAGCTTTCTTT.

The chain recombines TRBV7-9 with TRBJ2-1; D is unclear. Trimming removed 1 base from V and 3 bases from J, with 7 bases in between. CDR1 is SEHNR, CDR2 FQNEAQ, per germline (reference sequence). The CDR3 is 14 amino acids. CDR3 protein: CASSLGANYNEQFF. The CDR3 bases are TGTGCCAGCAGCTTAGGGGCAAACTACAATGAGCAGTTCTTC.

The chain is built from TRBV5-1 and TRBJ1-1; tentatively, D is TRBD1 (6 bases). V was clipped by 3 bases and J by 1 base, with 10 bases between them. The CDR3 is 14 amino acids. The germline V gene has CDR1 SGHRS and CDR2 YFSETQ. The CDR3 DNA follows: TGCGCCAGCAGCTCCGGACAGACGAACACTGAAGCTTTCTTT. Translation gives CASSSGQTNTEAFF.